This T cell receptor beta chain was captured by sequencing in a study of vaccination and CD4 T cells after COVID-19. Study at large: Collection of post-COVID samples occurred a median roughly 92 days after diagnosis, spanning a range of 35 to 161. Notes on the study in general: Median counts of SARS-CoV-2-reactive clonotypes increased from 21 to 38; this difference was not significant.

Points on this clonotype: The antigen is unknown.

Sequenced with the Oncomine TCR Beta short-read assay was DNA taken from cultured CD4+ T cells. Using its own MiXCR run on the PCR reads, TCRdb lists one record per CDR3 protein. The sample records some 26,000 distinct CDR3 sequences, about 50% being singletons. The J segment lost 2 bases and the V segment lost 0 bases, leaving 9 bases of the junction unmatched. In germline, CDR1 is GTSNPN, CDR2 SVGIG (reference sequence). This CDR3 is 16 amino acids long. Described treatment: approximately 9-day PBMC culture with coronavirus spike peptide pools or control peptides (ViraFEST assay). The TCR comes from a human donor who received a COVID-19 vaccine. The sequences come from CD4+ T cells from blood, cultured in vitro, collected before SARS-CoV-2 vaccination. The chain combines TRBV30 with TRBJ1-2; 7 bases match TRBD1. The chain's CDR3 is CAWSVLRGGANYGYTF. CDR3 DNA: TGTGCCTGGAGTGTACTTCGAGGGGGCGCGAACTATGGCTACACCTTC.